What follows are 25 T cell receptor beta chains derived from one specimen sequenced in a study of radiotherapy plus CTLA-4 blockade in lung cancer listed by TCRdb under 2018. The library was obtained by the immunoSEQ multiplex PCR assay. TCRdb took over this immuneACCESS table, retaining in-frame rearrangements with V and J assigned. Such tables are incomplete; in checked studies, under half of the missing clones stem from an unresolved V gene, and the remainder is unexplained. The sample table contains 85,000 to 100,000 clones; only one count was recorded for 60% to 80% of them. Roughly an eighth of the sample comes from the top ten. The sequenced sample was peripheral blood, obtained from a patient treated with radiotherapy plus ipilimumab. The receptor source for this set is a human donor with non-small cell lung cancer that progressed on radiotherapy plus ipilimumab.

The chain has TRBV7-9 and TRBJ2-3, with a tentative D call TRBD2 (5 bases). Trimming removed 5 bases at V and 0 bases at J, with 6 bases between. The germline V gene encodes CDR1 SEHNR and CDR2 FQNEAQ (reference sequence). The CDR3 loop spans 13 amino acids. CDR3 sequence: CASSPGSTDTQYF. The CDR3 DNA is TGTGCCAGCAGCCCGGGGAGCACAGATACGCAGTATTTT. The variable domain in full, with the rest retrieved from reference TRBV7-9 and TRBJ2-3, is DTGVSQNPRHKITKRGQNVTFRCDPISEHNRLYWYRQTLGQGPEFLTYFQNEAQLEKSRLLSDRFSAERPKGSFSTLEIQRTEQGDSAMYLCASSPGSTDTQYFGPGTRLTVL.

The chain couples TRBV19 to TRBJ2-3; 11 nucleotides align to TRBD1. The CDR3 sequence is 15 residues long. V trimming: 4 bases; J trimming: 5 bases; junction bases outside the gene matches: 5. Germline loops: CDR1 LNHDA, CDR2 SQIVND (reference sequence). The CDR3 region has the DNA TGTGCCAGTAGTAGGGACAGGGGGGTTTTAGATACGCAGTATTTT. Translation: CASSRDRGVLDTQYF.

The rearrangement uses TRBV9 and TRBJ2-7; D call uncertain. Germline V gene data show CDR1 as SGDLS and CDR2 as YYNGEE. The CDR3 covers 14 residues. V was cut by 0 bases and J by 0 bases, with 7 bases left in between. Here the CDR3 DNA reads TGTGCCAGCAGCGTAGATGGAATCTCCTACGAGCAGTACTTC. Its translation is CASSVDGISYEQYF.

The chain has TRBV28 and TRBJ2-2, with 7 nucleotides matching TRBD1. Unmatched junction bases numbered 5, after V lost 3 bases and J lost 4 bases. The CDR3 loop spans 15 amino acids. Germline V gene data show CDR1 as MDHEN and CDR2 as SYDVKM. The CDR3 loop is CASSLTGRATGELFF. DNA of the CDR3: TGTGCCAGCAGTTTGACAGGGCGCGCCACCGGGGAGCTGTTTTTT.

This chain joins TRBV19 and TRBJ1-2; 7 positions agree with TRBD1. The CDR3 is made up of 15 amino acids. Germline lookup yields CDR1 LNHDA and CDR2 SQIVND (reference sequence). Trimming removed 6 bases from V and 7 bases from J; junction bases left unmatched: 14. The chain's CDR3 is CASSTNPGGRSGYTF. CDR3 nucleotides: TGTGCCAGTAGCACTAATCCAGGGGGACGGAGTGGCTACACCTTC.

The V gene is TRBV7-3, the J gene TRBJ1-2; D not resolved. Germline values: CDR1 SGHTA, CDR2 FQGTGA. Trimming removed 0 bases from V and 2 bases from J, with 10 bases in between. The CDR3 contains 15 residues. The chain's CDR3 is CASSLTGIGNYGYTF. The CDR3 DNA sequence: TGTGCCAGCAGCTTAACTGGGATTGGCAACTATGGCTACACCTTC.

This clone is a singleton in its sample. This chain links TRBV4-1 with TRBJ2-5, with a tentative D call TRBD2 (7 bases). With 0 bases removed from V and 5 bases from J, the gap between germline ends came to 16 bases. The CDR3 loop spans 16 amino acids. CDR1 is MGHRA and CDR2 is YSYEKL in the germline V gene. CDR3 region: CASSQEFGGPRETQYF. In DNA, the CDR3 is TGCGCCAGCAGCCAAGAGTTCGGGGGGCCTCGGGAGACCCAGTACTTC.

The V call is TRBV11-2, the J call TRBJ2-4, with 8 bases matching TRBD1. Germline V gene lookup returns CDR1 SGHAT and CDR2 FQNNGV. The CDR3 extends over 16 amino acids. V lost 3 bases to trimming and J lost 2 bases; unmatched junction nucleotides: 6. CDR3 bases: TGTGCCAGCAGCTTCCCGGACAGGGAACCCAAAAACATTCAGTACTTC. This codes for CASSFPDREPKNIQYF.

V is TRBV20-1 and J is TRBJ1-1, with D hard to call. Germline V lookup: CDR1 DFQATT, CDR2 SNEGSKA (reference sequence). The CDR3 is 11 residues long. Trimming took 0 bases from V and 6 from J, leaving 5 bases between them. CDR3 nucleotides: TGCAGTGCTAGAGACTACCCTGAAGCTTTCTTT. This sequence encodes CSARDYPEAFF.

The chain employs TRBV28 and TRBJ2-5; D unresolved. Germline V CDR1 and CDR2: MDHEN, SYDVKM. The V and J ends lost 3 bases and 4 bases respectively, with 6 bases between them. CDR3 length: 12 amino acids. The DNA of the CDR3 is TGTGCCAGCAGTTTTGGCAGAGAGACCCAGTACTTC. Its translation: CASSFGRETQYF.

The chain combines TRBV6-1 with TRBJ1-2; D ambiguous. Trimming pared 4 bases from V and 3 bases from J, leaving 9 bases between. Germline V gene lookup returns CDR1 MNHNS and CDR2 SASEGT. The CDR3 runs to 13 residues. In DNA, the CDR3 is TGTGCCAGCAGTGTTCCCCATTACTATGGCTACACCTTC. It codes for CASSVPHYYGYTF.

This clone was counted a single time. The rearrangement joins TRBV28 to TRBJ2-7; D is possibly TRBD2 (7 bases). The CDR3 loop spans 14 amino acids. The V gene lost 4 bases and the J gene lost 6 bases, with 16 bases spanning the gap. Per germline, CDR1 MDHEN and CDR2 SYDVKM. The CDR3 protein is CASSWGAGASEQYF. The CDR3 region has the DNA TGTGCCAGCAGTTGGGGGGCGGGGGCAAGCGAGCAGTACTTC.

This chain uses TRBV15 with TRBJ2-1, with D possibly matching TRBD2 (5 bases). V was shortened by 3 bases and J by 9 bases, with 12 bases between the two germline ends. The CDR3 is 13 amino acids. Germline V gene sequence: CDR1 LNHNV, CDR2 YYDKDF (reference sequence). This chain's CDR3 is CATSSLGVGEQFF. In nucleotides, the CDR3 is TGTGCCACCAGCAGTCTCGGGGTTGGTGAGCAGTTCTTC.

For this clone: Given the absence of the conserved phenylalanine or tryptophan at the CDR3 end, a read error is likely. The chain carries TRBV6-1 and TRBJ2-3; 9 positions agree with TRBD1. With V trimmed by 3 bases and J by 2 bases, 3 bases remained unmatched. This CDR3 spans 15 amino acids. CDR1 and CDR2 (germline): MNHNS, SASEGT. The CDR3 DNA follows: TGTGCCAGCAGTGACCACAGGGGGCCCACAGATACGCAGTATTTA. Residues: CASSDHRGPTDTQYL.

This rearrangement joins TRBV27 to TRBJ2-3; the D is unclear. The CDR3 covers 16 residues. Trimming shortened V by 3 bases and J by 0 bases, and 13 bases separated the two germline ends. CDR1 MNHEY and CDR2 SMNVEV come from the germline V gene (reference sequence). Here the CDR3 DNA reads TGTGCCAGCAGTTTTATATGGACCTCTAGCACAGATACGCAGTATTTT. This sequence encodes CASSFIWTSSTDTQYF.

By share, this clone ranks as medium-sized. The chain combines TRBV27 with TRBJ2-1; D not resolved. Trimming took 0 bases from V and 7 from J, leaving 13 bases between them. This CDR3 is built from 15 residues. Germline V CDR1 and CDR2: MNHEY, SMNVEV (reference sequence). The CDR3 here is CASSLSRGLLNEQFF. The CDR3 DNA is TGTGCCAGCAGTTTATCCCGCGGATTATTGAATGAGCAGTTCTTC.

In this sample, this clone turned up once. The chain is built from TRBV5-4 and TRBJ1-1; D remains unclear. Germline CDR1 SGHNT, CDR2 YYREEE (reference sequence). This CDR3 is 15 amino acids long. Trimming removed 4 bases at V and 1 base at J, with 14 bases between. As DNA, the CDR3 is TGTGCCAGCAGCCGACGTCTGGACGGGAACACTGAAGCTTTCTTT. This sequence encodes CASSRRLDGNTEAFF.

The chain links TRBV2 to TRBJ2-7; D is unclear. CDR1 is SNHLY and CDR2 is FYNNEI in the germline V gene. The CDR3 totals 13 residues. Trimming took off 3 bases at V and 6 bases at J, with 12 bases between the two ends. The CDR3 nucleotides are TGTGCCAGCAGTGACAACGAATGGGGCGAGCAGTACTTC. Translating gives CASSDNEWGEQYF.

CDR3 sequence reads: CASSATGTGEAGYTF. DNA of the CDR3: TGTGCCAGCAGCGCAACCGGGACAGGGGAGGCTGGCTACACCTTC. The rearrangement uses TRBV9 and TRBJ1-2, with 10 bases that match TRBD1. The length of the CDR3 is 15 residues. V trimming: 3 bases; J trimming: 7 bases; junction bases outside the gene matches: 9. Germline values: CDR1 SGDLS, CDR2 YYNGEE.

The rearrangement joins TRBV7-9 to TRBJ2-1, with D perhaps TRBD1 (6 bases). The V end lost 7 bases, the J end lost 2 bases, and 18 bases lay between the germline ends. This CDR3 region has 16 residues. Germline assignment: CDR1 SEHNR and CDR2 FQNEAQ (reference sequence). As DNA, the CDR3 is TGTGCCAGCACCGCTTATGAGTGGGGGCCCTACAATGAGCAGTTCTTC. Protein sequence: CASTAYEWGPYNEQFF.

This chain links TRBV27 with TRBJ2-6, with 7 bases identical to TRBD1. The CDR3 length is 15 residues. V trimming: 4 bases; J trimming: 5 bases; junction bases outside the gene matches: 5. Germline loops: CDR1 MNHEY, CDR2 SMNVEV (reference sequence). CDR3 protein: CASSSGQARANVLTF. The DNA for the CDR3 is TGTGCCAGCAGTTCCGGACAGGCTAGGGCCAACGTCCTGACTTTC.

The chain joins TRBV11-1 to TRBJ2-5, with D possibly TRBD2 on 6 matching bases. TRBJ2-7 explains the end of the DNA better; the J call may be wrong. This CDR3 has 15 amino acids. Per germline, CDR1 SGHAT and CDR2 FQDESV (reference sequence). CDR3 nucleotide sequence: TGTGCCAGCAGCCCCCGGAGGGCGCCGTCCTACGAGCAGTACTTC. It encodes CASSPRRAPSYEQYF.

V is TRBV30 and J is TRBJ1-1; D gene ambiguous. Germline loops: CDR1 GTSNPN, CDR2 SVGIG (reference sequence). CDR3 length: 13 residues. V was cut by 8 bases and J by 3 bases, with 16 bases left in between. The CDR3 spells CALSTGRDTEAFF. CDR3 DNA sequence: TGTGCCCTCTCCACGGGTCGGGACACTGAAGCTTTCTTT.

The chain employs TRBV29-1 and TRBJ2-2, with D possibly TRBD1 on 5 matching bases. The CDR3 extends over 14 amino acids. Deletions cut 3 bases from V and 2 bases from J, with 10 bases between. Germline CDR1 is SQVTM and CDR2 is ANQGSEA. The CDR3 DNA reads as TGCAGCGTTGATGTAAGGGGTAACACCGGGGAGCTGTTTTTT. This encodes CSVDVRGNTGELFF.

V is TRBV19 and J is TRBJ2-7; D might be TRBD1 (5 bases). CDR3 length: 13 residues. The V end was cut by 6 bases, the J end by 6 bases, with 15 bases between. From germline, CDR1 is LNHDA and CDR2 SQIVND (reference sequence). DNA of the CDR3: TGTGCCAGTAGCACTTCGACAGAAGCCGAGCAGTACTTC. Translated, it gives CASSTSTEAEQYF.